The present entry profiles one TCR beta chain with its context. Sample-barcoded 5' priming and a J-beta primer mix drove a second PCR of about 6 to 12 cycles. A single record per CDR3 protein comes from TCRdb applying MiXCR to the 5' RACE reads. Of 1.5 million to 1.8 million distinct CDR3 sequences listed, about 42% were seen once; the top ten hold less than 5%. This record belongs to a study of blood T cells in healthy people across ages. The CDR3 totals 12 residues. Germline CDR1 SGHRS, CDR2 YFSETQ. The TCR comes from a woman in her late teens or twenties in good health. V usage is TRBV5-1 and J usage is TRBJ2-5, with TRBD1 as a possible D gene (5 bases). The closer fit of TRBJ2-7 to the DNA end suggests the J call may be wrong. Specimen: blood. The CDR3 sequence is CASSPKGFEQYF. DNA of the CDR3: TGCGCCAGCAGCCCAAAGGGGTTCGAGCAGTACTTC.